Given below is one T cell receptor (beta chain) in context. Its target is not known. This specimen comes from a study of CD8 T cells in ankylosing spondylitis. This CDR3 has 16 residues. V lost 0 bases, J lost 0 bases, and 9 bases lay in between. Per germline, CDR1 KGHSH and CDR2 LQKENI. Study-wide points: Researchers reportedly found disease-linked clones significantly enriched in matched ankylosing spondylitis synovial fluid. There were earlier reports of some motif variants in reactive arthritis synovial fluid and blood. There was a TCR beta motif, made of eight highly homologous variants, that appeared characteristic of ankylosing spondylitis blood.

Making the TCR beta libraries involved quantitative 5'-RACE with molecular barcodes. TCRdb recomputed calls from the 5' RACE reads with MiXCR, one row per CDR3 protein. The data contain more than 100,000 distinct CDR3 sequences, approximately 17% of them singletons. Sample: blood, either unsorted or a sorted T cell fraction (not recorded which). The sequence was obtained from a male donor with ankylosing spondylitis. The chain couples TRBV18 to TRBJ2-1; no definite D call. CDR3 protein: CASSPPGVYSYNEQFF. The CDR3 nucleotides are TGTGCCAGCTCACCACCCGGAGTCTACTCCTACAATGAGCAGTTCTTC.